Below, 14 T cell receptor beta chains from the same sample are listed, as sequenced in a study of cytomegalovirus exposure and HLA in healthy donors. PCR primers comprised 60 Vbeta and 13 Jbeta primers. Produced via immunoSEQ multiplex PCR; TCRdb's table is partial and in-frame only. The sample holds 75,000 to 90,000 clones, around 77% seen once. The source material was PBMCs. These receptor sequences come from a middle-aged man in good health and CMV-seronegative.

V usage is TRBV30 and J usage is TRBJ1-4; perhaps TRBD1 as D (6 bases). Germline V lookup: CDR1 GTSNPN, CDR2 SVGIG (reference sequence). The CDR3 is made up of 13 amino acids. V was clipped by 7 bases and J by 6 bases, with 15 bases between them. This chain's CDR3 is CALRPTGHEKLFF. DNA of the CDR3: TGTGCCTTGCGACCGACAGGCCATGAAAAACTGTTTTTT. The whole variable domain, remainder taken from reference TRBV30 and TRBJ1-4, is SQTIHQWPATLVQPVGSPLSLECTVEGTSNPNLYWYRQAAGRGLQLLFYSVGIGQISSEVPQNLSASRPQDRQFILSSKKLLLSDSGFYLCALRPTGHEKLFFGSGTQLSVL.

This clone appeared once. The rearrangement links TRBV5-5 to TRBJ2-7; D possibly corresponds to TRBD1 (7 bases). The CDR3 is 14 residues long. Trimming cost V 3 bases and J 0 bases, with 10 bases left between them. Germline V gives CDR1 SGHKS, CDR2 YYEKEE (reference sequence). The CDR3 nucleotides are TGTGCCAGCAGCTGGGGGGACAGCTCCTACGAGCAGTACTTC. Translation: CASSWGDSSYEQYF.

J is TRBJ2-2 and V is TRBV28; 10 nucleotides match TRBD2. The CDR3 is 15 residues long. V dropped 6 bases and J dropped 5; count of bases not matched to a gene: 6. Per germline, CDR1 MDHEN and CDR2 SYDVKM. CDR3 sequence reads: CASRLSGGGTGELFF. CDR3 nucleotides: TGTGCCAGCAGGCTCAGCGGGGGGGGAACCGGGGAGCTGTTTTTT.

This rearrangement joins TRBV10-3 to TRBJ1-1; 8 nucleotides line up with TRBD1. The V gene end was trimmed by 4 bases and the J gene end by 1 base; junction bases not matched to a gene: 11. CDR1 and CDR2 (germline): ENHRY, SYGVKD. The CDR3 extends over 17 amino acids. The CDR3 DNA reads TGTGCCATCAGTGCGACAGGGGTGGCGCCATCGAACACTGAAGCTTTCTTT. Residues: CAISATGVAPSNTEAFF.

This clone was seen more than once but under ten times. V usage is TRBV15 and J usage is TRBJ2-6; D perhaps matches TRBD2 (5 bases). The CDR3 loop spans 18 amino acids. V was pared by 3 bases and J by 2 bases, with 17 bases between. CDR1 LNHNV and CDR2 YYDKDF come from the germline V gene (reference sequence). CDR3: CATSRAERLLTGANVLTF. The CDR3 DNA follows: TGTGCCACCAGCAGGGCTGAGCGGTTGTTGACTGGGGCCAACGTCCTGACTTTC.

This chain uses TRBV18 with TRBJ2-3; 16 bases align to TRBD2. The junction had 8 bases not matched to a gene; V was cut back by 3 bases and J by 5 bases. Germline V gene sequence: CDR1 KGHSH, CDR2 LQKENI. This CDR3 contains 18 residues. CDR3 nucleotides: TGTGCCAGCTCACCGCCGGGACTAGCGGGGGGGCGAGGAGATACGCAGTATTTT. This encodes CASSPPGLAGGRGDTQYF.

This clone was picked up a small number of times. The V gene is TRBV10-3, the J gene TRBJ1-4; a possible D gene is TRBD1 (6 bases). Looked up from germline, CDR1 is ENHRY and CDR2 is SYGVKD. This CDR3 region has 14 residues. V was trimmed by 10 bases and J by 4 bases, leaving 16 bases between them. CDR3 protein: CATGGAGFNEKLFF. The CDR3 DNA is TGTGCCACGGGGGGGGCAGGCTTTAATGAAAAACTGTTTTTT.

The rearrangement uses TRBV18 and TRBJ2-7; D gene ambiguous. V was clipped by 6 bases and J by 0 bases, with 3 bases between them. This CDR3 comprises 11 residues. The germline CDR1 and CDR2 sequences are KGHSH and LQKENI. The CDR3 reads CASSNSYEQYF. CDR3 sequence (DNA): TGTGCCAGCTCCAACTCCTACGAGCAGTACTTC.

The chain is built from TRBV13 and TRBJ2-7; D is uncertain. This CDR3 has 11 amino acids. CDR1 is PRHDT and CDR2 is FYEKMQ in the germline V gene (reference sequence). Trimming cost V 4 bases and J 3 bases, with 4 bases left between them. CDR3 coding DNA: TGTGCCAGCAGCTCCATCTACGAGCAGTACTTC. As protein: CASSSIYEQYF.

V and J are TRBV7-3 and TRBJ2-5, with D perhaps matching TRBD1 (8 bases). CDR3 length: 18 amino acids. V was trimmed by 5 bases and J by 1 base, leaving 23 bases between them. The germline gives CDR1 SGHTA, CDR2 FQGTGA. Written as DNA, the CDR3 is TGTGCCAGCAGCCCCCAGGGGGCGGGGGCCACTCCCCAAGAGACCCAGTACTTC. Protein: CASSPQGAGATPQETQYF.

This clone is a singleton in its sample. This chain joins TRBV5-6 and TRBJ2-1; 11 nucleotides line up with TRBD1. Trimming cost V 4 bases and J 3 bases; bases outside gene matches: 3. The germline V gene encodes CDR1 SGHDT and CDR2 YYEEEE. CDR3 length equals 15 residues. For the CDR3, the DNA is TGTGCCAGCAGCGCCGGGACAGGGGGCTACAATGAGCAGTTCTTC. Translating gives CASSAGTGGYNEQFF.

This clone was seen only once. The V and J genes are TRBV7-3 and TRBJ1-1; D unresolved. Trimming shortened V by 2 bases and J by 0 bases, and 7 bases separated the two germline ends. CDR3 length: 14 amino acids. Germline-derived CDR1 and CDR2 are SGHTA and FQGTGA. The CDR3 DNA follows: TGTGCCAGCAGCTTATCCCCGGTGAACACTGAAGCTTTCTTT. As protein: CASSLSPVNTEAFF.

The chain couples TRBV19 to TRBJ2-1; D is possibly TRBD1 (6 bases). The CDR3 runs to 16 residues. Germline V CDR1 and CDR2: LNHDA, SQIVND (reference sequence). V shed 9 bases and J shed 3 bases, with 21 bases lying between them. The CDR3 nucleotides are TGTGCCAGCAGGCTGGCGGGTGGGGGCGGCTACAATGAGCAGTTCTTC. It is translated as CASRLAGGGGYNEQFF.

This sequence joins TRBV5-1 and TRBJ2-5; D remains unclear. The CDR3 sequence is 15 residues long. Between the trimmed V and J ends, which lost 0 bases and 7 bases, there was a span of 16 bases. CDR1 and CDR2 from the germline V gene are SGHRS and YFSETQ. CDR3 residues: CASSLVGPTTTTQYF. The CDR3 DNA sequence: TGCGCCAGCAGCTTGGTTGGCCCCACTACGACGACCCAGTACTTC.